One T cell receptor (beta chain) is described in this entry. Germline-derived CDR1 and CDR2 are SGHTA and FQGNSA. The CDR3 covers 14 residues. Trimming took 5 bases from V and 4 from J; bases not matched to a gene: 6. The source of the sample is a study of radiotherapy plus CTLA-4 blockade in lung cancer. Study summary: Objective response was observed in approximately 18% of patients, and disease control in approximately 30%.

Profiled with immunoSEQ multiplex PCR; TCRdb holds only in-frame clones, not every one. The sample shows 81,000 or so clones, around 83% of them seen only once. This sequence joins TRBV7-2 and TRBJ1-1; TRBD1 aligns across 8 bases. The source of this sequence is a human donor with non-small cell lung cancer that progressed on radiotherapy plus ipilimumab. The sample in question was peripheral blood, obtained from a patient treated with radiotherapy plus ipilimumab. As DNA, the CDR3 is TGTGCCAGCAGCCCGGACAGGGTGAGCACTGAAGCTTTCTTT. Its protein is CASSPDRVSTEAFF.